The rows below give T cell receptor beta chains drawn from one sample of a study of OX40 agonist ivuxolimab in advanced cancers. The method was immunoSEQ multiplex PCR; TCRdb's version includes in-frame clones alone and lacks a portion of them. The sample lists tens of thousands of clones, around nine tenths occurring once. Material: CD4+ or CD8+ T cells sorted from blood, obtained in a trial of the OX40 agonist ivuxolimab. These receptor sequences come from an adult with an advanced solid tumor such as melanoma, head and neck, liver or kidney cancer. Both conserved end residues are part of each CDR3. A D gene is named only where the DNA matches it firmly. Part of the rows lack a size; the others show once, few, many or a class for expanded clones.

DNA: TGTGCCAGCAGCTTGGCCAGCTATGAGCAGTTCTTC
CDR3: CASSLASYEQFF
V: TRBV5-6
size: .
J: TRBJ2-1
D: .

DNA: TGTGCCAGCAGCGTTTCCGTCTCAGGCACTGAAGCTTTCTTT
CDR3: CASSVSVSGTEAFF
V: TRBV9
size: .
J: TRBJ1-1
D: .

DNA: TGTGCCAGCTCACCACCTGCGGGGGCGCGCGACGAGCAGTACTTC
CDR3: CASSPPAGARDEQYF
V: TRBV18
size: few
J: TRBJ2-7
D: .

DNA: TGTGCTAGCAGCCCAGCGGGAGGGTTTTACAATGAGCAGTTCTTC
CDR3: CASSPAGGFYNEQFF
V: TRBV7-7
size: .
J: TRBJ2-1
D: TRBD2

DNA: TGTGCCAGCAGCCGTCTAGCGGGAGGGGGCACAGATACGCAGTATTTT
CDR3: CASSRLAGGGTDTQYF
V: TRBV7-6
size: .
J: TRBJ2-3
D: TRBD2

DNA: TGTGCCAGCAGCAGAGGACTAGCGGCCACAGGTAATGAGCAGTTCTTC
CDR3: CASSRGLAATGNEQFF
V: TRBV11-2
size: .
J: TRBJ2-1
D: TRBD2

DNA: TGCAGCGCCCAAGTCTCTGGGGCCAACGTCCTGACTTTC
CDR3: CSAQVSGANVLTF
V: TRBV29-1
size: .
J: TRBJ2-6
D: .

DNA: TGTGCCAGCAGCCCCCGGGGAGCGGGGCGCTCCTACAATGAGCAGTTCTTC
CDR3: CASSPRGAGRSYNEQFF
V: TRBV11-3
size: .
J: TRBJ2-1
D: TRBD2

DNA: TGTGCCATCAGTGACACAGGACTGAATAATTCACCCCTCCACTTT
CDR3: CAISDTGLNNSPLHF
V: TRBV10-3
size: .
J: TRBJ1-6
D: .

DNA: TGTGCCAGCAGCGTAACGGGACAGATGAACACTGAAGCTTTCTTT
CDR3: CASSVTGQMNTEAFF
V: TRBV5-6
size: once
J: TRBJ1-1
D: TRBD1

DNA: TGTGCCAGCAGCTTAGGGATACAGGGGGCGGAGACCCAGTACTTC
CDR3: CASSLGIQGAETQYF
V: TRBV4-2
size: .
J: TRBJ2-5
D: TRBD1

DNA: TGTGCCAGCAGCTATTACACAGGGCGAAGCTCCTACGAGCAGTACTTC
CDR3: CASSYYTGRSSYEQYF
V: TRBV11-3
size: .
J: TRBJ2-7
D: .

DNA: TGCGCCAGCCAGGTACAGGGGGACAATTCACCCCTCCACTTT
CDR3: CASQVQGDNSPLHF
V: TRBV5-1
size: .
J: TRBJ1-6
D: TRBD1

DNA: TGTGCCAGCAGGGGGGGGTACAATCAGCCCCAGCATTTT
CDR3: CASRGGYNQPQHF
V: TRBV6-6
size: .
J: TRBJ1-5
D: .

DNA: TGTGCCAGCAGCTTCCGCCCAGGGACAAGGGCCCTCGATGGCTACACCTTC
CDR3: CASSFRPGTRALDGYTF
V: TRBV11-3
size: .
J: TRBJ1-2
D: .

DNA: TGTGCCAGCAGCTTAGAGGTCGAGCAGGGAGAGACCCAGTACTTC
CDR3: CASSLEVEQGETQYF
V: TRBV7-2
size: .
J: TRBJ2-5
D: .

DNA: TGCAGCGCACAATCAGGGGCCGGCTATGGCTACACCTTC
CDR3: CSAQSGAGYGYTF
V: TRBV29-1
size: .
J: TRBJ1-2
D: .

DNA: TGTGCCTGGACAGGGGAACCTGGAAACACCATATATTTT
CDR3: CAWTGEPGNTIYF
V: TRBV30
size: .
J: TRBJ1-3
D: .

DNA: TGTGCCAGCAGCCGTGGACCGGGGGCCGACCGAAACACTGAAGCTTTCTTT
CDR3: CASSRGPGADRNTEAFF
V: TRBV7-9
size: .
J: TRBJ1-1
D: .

DNA: TGTGCCAGTAGTATGGGACTAGCGGGAGTGGAAGATACGCAGTATTTT
CDR3: CASSMGLAGVEDTQYF
V: TRBV19
size: .
J: TRBJ2-3
D: TRBD2

DNA: TGTGCCAGCAGCTTCGGCCCCGCATTGGATCAGCCCCAGCATTTT
CDR3: CASSFGPALDQPQHF
V: TRBV5-6
size: .
J: TRBJ1-5
D: .

DNA: TGCAGTGCTGGAGACAGAGAGACCCAGTACTTC
CDR3: CSAGDRETQYF
V: TRBV20-1
size: .
J: TRBJ2-5
D: .

DNA: TGTGCCAGCAGTGAAGGGGTACAGGGGGCAGGATACGAGCAGTACTTC
CDR3: CASSEGVQGAGYEQYF
V: TRBV6-1
size: .
J: TRBJ2-7
D: TRBD1

DNA: TGTGCCAGCTCACCACCTAGCGGGAGCCGCGGGGAGCTGTTTTTT
CDR3: CASSPPSGSRGELFF
V: TRBV18
size: .
J: TRBJ2-2
D: TRBD2

DNA: TGTGCCAGCAGCCTAAGTACGACAGGACCTGGAAACACCATATATTTT
CDR3: CASSLSTTGPGNTIYF
V: TRBV4-2
size: once
J: TRBJ1-3
D: .

DNA: TGTGCCAGCAGCGACGTAGGGACAGTGAACACTGAAGCTTTCTTT
CDR3: CASSDVGTVNTEAFF
V: TRBV6-1
size: .
J: TRBJ1-1
D: TRBD1

DNA: TGTGCCAGCAGCTTGGGTCAGGGCTCCCGCACAGATACGCAGTATTTT
CDR3: CASSLGQGSRTDTQYF
V: TRBV5-4
size: .
J: TRBJ2-3
D: .

DNA: TGTGCCAGCAGCTCTCGGACGGCTAACTACGAGCAGTACTTC
CDR3: CASSSRTANYEQYF
V: TRBV7-9
size: .
J: TRBJ2-7
D: .

DNA: TGTGCCAGCAGCGTAGAGGCCTCCGGGACAGGGTATCAGTACACCTTC
CDR3: CASSVEASGTGYQYTF
V: TRBV9
size: .
J: TRBJ1-2
D: TRBD1

DNA: TGTGCCTGGAGTCCTGGGGGGGGAGCAGATACGCAGTATTTT
CDR3: CAWSPGGGADTQYF
V: TRBV30
size: .
J: TRBJ2-3
D: TRBD2

DNA: TGTGCCAGCAGCCTGCTAGGAGATACGCAGTATTTT
CDR3: CASSLLGDTQYF
V: TRBV7-9
size: .
J: TRBJ2-3
D: .

DNA: TGTGCCAGTAGTCCCTGGGCTGGCGGGGCCAACGTCCTGACTTTC
CDR3: CASSPWAGGANVLTF
V: TRBV19
size: .
J: TRBJ2-6
D: .

DNA: TGCGCCAGCAGCCCCAACCCCGAACGGGGAAACACCATATATTTT
CDR3: CASSPNPERGNTIYF
V: TRBV4-3
size: .
J: TRBJ1-3
D: .

DNA: TGTGCCAGTAGTATAGAGGGCTCATTTTACAATGAGCAGTTCTTC
CDR3: CASSIEGSFYNEQFF
V: TRBV19
size: .
J: TRBJ2-1
D: .

DNA: TGCGCCAGCAGCTTAGAAATCAAGGCGGGCACTGAAGCTTTCTTT
CDR3: CASSLEIKAGTEAFF
V: TRBV5-1
size: .
J: TRBJ1-1
D: .

DNA: TGTGCCAGCAGCTCCCCCCCGAGCTTCGGTGAGCAGTTCTTC
CDR3: CASSSPPSFGEQFF
V: TRBV7-3
size: .
J: TRBJ2-1
D: .

DNA: TGTGCCATCAGTGAGATTCCAGCGTCAAAAGTATACAATGAGCAGTTCTTC
CDR3: CAISEIPASKVYNEQFF
V: TRBV10-3
size: few
J: TRBJ2-1
D: .

DNA: TGTGCCAGCAGCTCCGGGACAGCGTATGGCTACACCTTC
CDR3: CASSSGTAYGYTF
V: TRBV5-6
size: .
J: TRBJ1-2
D: TRBD1

DNA: TGTGCCAGCAGTGAGCCTCCCGGGACAGCTAATTCACCCCTCCACTTT
CDR3: CASSEPPGTANSPLHF
V: TRBV25-1
size: once
J: TRBJ1-6
D: TRBD1

DNA: TGTGCTAGCAGCCTAAGGCGGGGGTCGGATACGCAGTATTTT
CDR3: CASSLRRGSDTQYF
V: TRBV7-2
size: .
J: TRBJ2-3
D: TRBD2

DNA: TGTGCCAGCGTCTCGCGGTCCACCGGGGAGCTGTTTTTT
CDR3: CASVSRSTGELFF
V: TRBV28
size: .
J: TRBJ2-2
D: .

DNA: TGTGCCAGCAGCGTAGGGAGCGGGAGTGTCTACGAGCAGTACTTC
CDR3: CASSVGSGSVYEQYF
V: TRBV9
size: .
J: TRBJ2-7
D: TRBD2

DNA: TGTGCCAGCAGCACATTTAGGGACAGGGGGAGGTACAATGAGCAGTTCTTC
CDR3: CASSTFRDRGRYNEQFF
V: TRBV7-9
size: once
J: TRBJ2-1
D: TRBD1

DNA: TGTGCCAGCACCCACCTGGCCAGGGCGTCCGAGCAGTACTTC
CDR3: CASTHLARASEQYF
V: TRBV6-5
size: .
J: TRBJ2-7
D: .

DNA: TGTGCCAGCAGTCGAGTATTAGGGGGCGATAGGTATGGCTACACCTTC
CDR3: CASSRVLGGDRYGYTF
V: TRBV28
size: .
J: TRBJ1-2
D: TRBD1